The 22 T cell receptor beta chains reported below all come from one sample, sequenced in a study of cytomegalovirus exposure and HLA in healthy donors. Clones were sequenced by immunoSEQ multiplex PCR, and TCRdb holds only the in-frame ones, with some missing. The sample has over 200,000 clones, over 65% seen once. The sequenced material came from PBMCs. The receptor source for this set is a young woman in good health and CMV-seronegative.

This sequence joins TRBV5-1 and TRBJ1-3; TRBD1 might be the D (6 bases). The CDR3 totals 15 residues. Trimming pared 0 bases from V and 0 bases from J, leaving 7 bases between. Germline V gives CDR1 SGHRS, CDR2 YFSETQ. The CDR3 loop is CASSLDRASGNTIYF. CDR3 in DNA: TGCGCCAGCAGCTTGGACAGGGCCTCTGGAAACACCATATATTTT.

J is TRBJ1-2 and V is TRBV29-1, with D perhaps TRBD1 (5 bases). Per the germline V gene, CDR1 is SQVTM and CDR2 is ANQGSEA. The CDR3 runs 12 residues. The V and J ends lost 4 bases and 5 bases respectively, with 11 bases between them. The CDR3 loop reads CSVVQGSYGYTF. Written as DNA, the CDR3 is TGCAGCGTTGTGCAGGGATCATATGGCTACACCTTC.

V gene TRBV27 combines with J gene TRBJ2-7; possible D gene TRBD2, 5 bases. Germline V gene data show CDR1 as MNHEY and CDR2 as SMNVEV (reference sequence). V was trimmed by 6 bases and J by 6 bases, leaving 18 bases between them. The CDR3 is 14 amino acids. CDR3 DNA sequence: TGTGCCAGCAGCAAAGGGCGGGTAGCCCGCGAGCAGTACTTC. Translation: CASSKGRVAREQYF.

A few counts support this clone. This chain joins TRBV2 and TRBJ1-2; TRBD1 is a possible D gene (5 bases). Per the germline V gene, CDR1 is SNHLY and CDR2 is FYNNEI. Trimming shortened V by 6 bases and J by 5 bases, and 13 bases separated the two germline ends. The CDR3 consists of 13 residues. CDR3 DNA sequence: TGTGCCAGCAGCGCGGACATCCTATATGGCTACACCTTC. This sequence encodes CASSADILYGYTF.

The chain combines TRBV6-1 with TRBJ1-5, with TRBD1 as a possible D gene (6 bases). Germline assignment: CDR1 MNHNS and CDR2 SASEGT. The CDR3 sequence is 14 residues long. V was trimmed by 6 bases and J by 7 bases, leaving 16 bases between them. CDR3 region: CASRDGGAIQPQHF. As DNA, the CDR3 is TGTGCCAGCAGAGATGGGGGGGCGATCCAGCCCCAGCATTTT.

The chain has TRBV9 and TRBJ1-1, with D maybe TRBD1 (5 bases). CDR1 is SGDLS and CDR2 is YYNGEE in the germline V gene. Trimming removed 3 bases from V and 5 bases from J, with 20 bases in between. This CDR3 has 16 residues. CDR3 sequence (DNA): TGTGCCAGCAGCGCCCAGACCAACGTGGGGGGAACTGAAGCTTTCTTT. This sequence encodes CASSAQTNVGGTEAFF.

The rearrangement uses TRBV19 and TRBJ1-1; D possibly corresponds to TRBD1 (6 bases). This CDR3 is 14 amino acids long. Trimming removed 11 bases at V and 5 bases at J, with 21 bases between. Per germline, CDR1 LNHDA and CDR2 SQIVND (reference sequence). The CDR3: CASRGQKLGTEAFF. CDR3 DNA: TGTGCCTCCAGGGGACAAAAATTGGGAACTGAAGCTTTCTTT.

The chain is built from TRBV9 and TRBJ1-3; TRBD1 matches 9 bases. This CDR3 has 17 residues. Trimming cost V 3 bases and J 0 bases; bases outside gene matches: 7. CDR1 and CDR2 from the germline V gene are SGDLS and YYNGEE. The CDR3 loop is CASSEQGAPYSGNTIYF. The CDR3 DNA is TGTGCCAGCAGCGAACAGGGGGCCCCTTACTCTGGAAACACCATATATTTT.

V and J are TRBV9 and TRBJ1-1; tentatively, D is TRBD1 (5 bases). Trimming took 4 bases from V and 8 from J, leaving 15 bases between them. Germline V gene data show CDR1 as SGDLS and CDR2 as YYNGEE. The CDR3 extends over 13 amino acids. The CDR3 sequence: CASSPAGNYEAFF. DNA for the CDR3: TGTGCCAGCAGCCCCGCAGGGAACTACGAAGCTTTCTTT.

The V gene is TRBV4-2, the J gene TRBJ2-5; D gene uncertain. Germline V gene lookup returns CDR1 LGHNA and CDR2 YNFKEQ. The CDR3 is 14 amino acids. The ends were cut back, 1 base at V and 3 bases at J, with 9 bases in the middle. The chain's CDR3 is CASSQGAGKETQYF. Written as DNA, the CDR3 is TGTGCCAGCAGCCAAGGAGCAGGAAAAGAGACCCAGTACTTC.

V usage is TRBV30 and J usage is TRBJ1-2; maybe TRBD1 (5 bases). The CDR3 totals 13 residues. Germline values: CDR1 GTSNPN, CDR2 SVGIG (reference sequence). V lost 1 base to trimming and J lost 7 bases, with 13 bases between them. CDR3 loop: CAWSARSQAGYTF. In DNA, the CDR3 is TGTGCCTGGAGTGCCCGATCACAGGCTGGCTACACCTTC.

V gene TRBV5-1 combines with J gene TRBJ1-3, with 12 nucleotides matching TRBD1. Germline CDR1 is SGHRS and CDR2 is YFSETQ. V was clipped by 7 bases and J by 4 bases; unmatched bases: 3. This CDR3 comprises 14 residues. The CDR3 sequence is CASGTGGAGNTIYF. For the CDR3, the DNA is TGCGCCAGCGGGACAGGGGGCGCGGGAAACACCATATATTTT.

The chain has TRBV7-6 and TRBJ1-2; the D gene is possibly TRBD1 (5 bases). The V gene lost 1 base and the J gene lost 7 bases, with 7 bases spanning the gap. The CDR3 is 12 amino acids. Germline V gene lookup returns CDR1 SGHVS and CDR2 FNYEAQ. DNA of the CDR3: TGTGCCAGCAGCTTAGGGGGGGTTGGCTACACCTTC. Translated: CASSLGGVGYTF.

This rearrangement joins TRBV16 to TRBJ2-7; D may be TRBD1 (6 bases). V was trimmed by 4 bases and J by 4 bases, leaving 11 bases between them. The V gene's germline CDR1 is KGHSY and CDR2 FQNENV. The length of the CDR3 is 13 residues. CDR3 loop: CASSPWGPYEQYF. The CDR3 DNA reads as TGTGCCAGCAGCCCCTGGGGGCCGTACGAGCAGTACTTC.

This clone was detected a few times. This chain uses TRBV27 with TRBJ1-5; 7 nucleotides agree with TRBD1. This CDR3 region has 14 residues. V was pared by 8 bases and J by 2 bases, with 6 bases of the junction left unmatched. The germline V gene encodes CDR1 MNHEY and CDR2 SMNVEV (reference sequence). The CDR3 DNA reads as TGTGCCAGCGCCTCCCAGGGGGGCAATCAGCCCCAGCATTTT. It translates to CASASQGGNQPQHF.

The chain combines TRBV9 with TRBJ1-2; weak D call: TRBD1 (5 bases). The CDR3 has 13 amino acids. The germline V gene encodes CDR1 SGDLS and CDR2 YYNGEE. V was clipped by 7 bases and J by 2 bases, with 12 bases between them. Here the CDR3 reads CASARGLNYGYTF. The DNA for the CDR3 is TGTGCCAGCGCGAGGGGATTGAACTATGGCTACACCTTC.

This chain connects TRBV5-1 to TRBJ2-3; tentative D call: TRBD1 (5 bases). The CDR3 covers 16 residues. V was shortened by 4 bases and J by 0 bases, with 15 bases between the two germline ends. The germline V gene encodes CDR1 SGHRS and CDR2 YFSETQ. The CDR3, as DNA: TGCGCCAGCAGCAAAGGGGTGCTGGACAGCACAGATACGCAGTATTTT. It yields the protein CASSKGVLDSTDTQYF.

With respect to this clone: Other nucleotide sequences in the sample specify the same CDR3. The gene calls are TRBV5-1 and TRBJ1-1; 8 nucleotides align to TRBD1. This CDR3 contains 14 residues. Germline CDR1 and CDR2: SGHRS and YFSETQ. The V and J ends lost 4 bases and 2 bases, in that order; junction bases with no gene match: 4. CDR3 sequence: CASSPGTGNTEAFF. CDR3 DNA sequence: TGCGCCAGCAGCCCGGGGACAGGAAACACTGAAGCTTTCTTT.

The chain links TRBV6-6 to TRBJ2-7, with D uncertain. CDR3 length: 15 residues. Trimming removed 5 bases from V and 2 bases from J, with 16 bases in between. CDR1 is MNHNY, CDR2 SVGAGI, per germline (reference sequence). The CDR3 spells CASSGPLAAPYEQYF. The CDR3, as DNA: TGTGCCAGCAGTGGACCCTTAGCAGCTCCCTACGAGCAGTACTTC.

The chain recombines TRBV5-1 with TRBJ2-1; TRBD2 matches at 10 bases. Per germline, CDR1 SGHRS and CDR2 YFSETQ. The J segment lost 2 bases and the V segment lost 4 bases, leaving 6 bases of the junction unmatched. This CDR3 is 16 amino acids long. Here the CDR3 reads CASSLSGRVPYNEQFF. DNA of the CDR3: TGCGCCAGCAGCCTAAGCGGGAGGGTCCCCTACAATGAGCAGTTCTTC.

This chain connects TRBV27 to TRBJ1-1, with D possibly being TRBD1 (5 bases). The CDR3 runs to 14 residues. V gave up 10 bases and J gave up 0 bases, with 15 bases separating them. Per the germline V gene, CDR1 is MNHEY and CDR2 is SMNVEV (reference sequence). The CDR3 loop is CATSKGTLNTEAFF. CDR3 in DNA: TGTGCCACCTCAAAAGGGACCTTGAACACTGAAGCTTTCTTT.

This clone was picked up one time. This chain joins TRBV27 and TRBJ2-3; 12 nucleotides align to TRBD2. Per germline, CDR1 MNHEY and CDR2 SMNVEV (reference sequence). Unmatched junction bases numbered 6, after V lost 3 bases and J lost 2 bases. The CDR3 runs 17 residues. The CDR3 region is CASSFGGLAGPTDTQYF. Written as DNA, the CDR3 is TGTGCCAGCAGTTTCGGAGGACTAGCGGGGCCCACAGATACGCAGTATTTT.